This T cell receptor (beta chain) appears in the sequencing data of a study of shared clonotypes between healthy human individuals. For sorted subsets, approximately 0.2 ug DNA per replicate equaled about 30,000 T cell genomes. TCRdb keeps only in-frame clones here, not all; method: immunoSEQ multiplex PCR. The table records approximately 1.9 million clones, just under 95% of them present only once. On this clone itself: Antigen unknown.

Study observations and caveats: Naive subsets, compared against memory subsets, generally had larger estimated richness values.

The V gene's germline CDR1 is MDHEN and CDR2 SYDVKM. The germline V and J ends were trimmed by 2 bases and 5 bases, with 15 bases remaining between them. The CDR3 covers 15 residues. Naive CD8 cells comprised CD45RO-negative, CCR7-positively selected cells, excluding terminally differentiated effector memory CD45RA+ cells. Only Caucasian adults living in Nashville, Tennessee served as donors. The chain recombines TRBV28 with TRBJ2-5; D tentatively reads TRBD1 or TRBD2 (5 bases each). Sequencing was performed on naive CD8+ T cells from PBMCs. This TCR was recovered from a young man in good health. Some clones in this sample may be carry-over from other donors' samples. The CDR3 coding sequence is TGTGCCAGCAGTTTAGGTCAGGGTCGAGGGGAGACCCAGTACTTC. This codes for CASSLGQGRGETQYF.